A single sample is the source of the 5 T cell receptor beta chains below, sequenced in a study of cytomegalovirus exposure and HLA in healthy donors. 60 Vbeta and 13 Jbeta primers were used in PCR. Assay used: immunoSEQ multiplex PCR; TCRdb lists only in-frame clones, some missing. This sample has around 250,000 clones; around 90% occur once, and the top ten carry around 1.7%. The sample taken for sequencing was PBMCs. All receptors derive from a girl aged 2-10 years in good health and CMV-seronegative.

The chain combines TRBV6-4 with TRBJ2-2; 11 positions match TRBD2. The CDR3 runs to 16 residues. Germline CDR1 MRHNA, CDR2 SNTAGT. The trim removed 6 bases at V and 3 bases at J, leaving 6 bases unmatched. The CDR3 is CASSILAGADTGELFF. CDR3 nucleotide sequence: TGTGCCAGCAGCATACTAGCGGGAGCAGACACCGGGGAGCTGTTTTTT.

This sequence joins TRBV10-3 and TRBJ2-1; D is perhaps TRBD1 (5 bases). Trimming took 6 bases from V and 7 from J, leaving 13 bases between them. Germline V gene lookup returns CDR1 ENHRY and CDR2 SYGVKD. CDR3 length equals 13 residues. For the CDR3, the DNA is TGTGCCATCAGGGACCCTGACAGTAATGAGCAGTTCTTC. Amino acid sequence: CAIRDPDSNEQFF.

The J gene is TRBJ2-3, the V gene TRBV27; perhaps TRBD2 as D (5 bases). V shed 10 bases and J shed 4 bases, with 12 bases lying between them. CDR1 MNHEY and CDR2 SMNVEV come from the germline V gene (reference sequence). CDR3 size: 12 residues. The CDR3 nucleotides are TGTGCCACCGGGGAGCTTGCAGATACGCAGTATTTT. It specifies CATGELADTQYF.

The chain is built from TRBV4-1 and TRBJ2-5; 10 nucleotides agree with TRBD2. The J call may be wrong; the DNA end is better matched by TRBJ2-7. The germline V gene encodes CDR1 MGHRA and CDR2 YSYEKL. This CDR3 region has 15 residues. The CDR3 region has the DNA TGCGCCAGCAGCCCAGGACTAGCGGTATTCTACGAGCAGTACTTC. Translating gives CASSPGLAVFYEQYF.

The chain uses TRBV29-1 and TRBJ1-1; D possibly corresponds to TRBD1 (5 bases). This CDR3 has 13 residues. V lost 6 bases to trimming and J lost 0 bases, with 11 bases between them. Germline values: CDR1 SQVTM, CDR2 ANQGSEA. CDR3 in DNA: TGCAGCGTCGCGGGACGGATGAACACTGAAGCTTTCTTT. Its protein is CSVAGRMNTEAFF.